This TCR beta chain was recorded in a study of blood T cell repertoires in COVID-19 (dated by TCRdb to 2020 to 2022). In the study overall: Collaborator samples came from the United States, Italy and Spain and covered acute and convalescent phases of COVID-19. The prospective study material was composed of cDNA or gDNA derived from T cells, B-cell-depleted T cells, or PBMCs. Subjects who had been exposed to COVID-19, were actively infected with it, or had recovered from it provided the deeply sampled blood TCRbeta repertoires that made up the dataset. The repertoires were released in a freely available public database meant as a resource for research on the immune response to SARS-CoV-2. The samples were drawn from the first 160 participants of the ongoing ImmuneRACE study and from over 950 subjects provided by 6 global collaborators. A de-identified subject ID, COVID-19 status, age in years and sex were almost always included in the sample metadata. HLA class I and class II types, where available, came from metadata supplied by the sample provider rather than from assay-based typing. Overall results and qualifications from the work: The quantity of clinical and demographic metadata differed by source and by participant and was supplied without curation.

TCRbeta CDR3 regions were amplified from genomic DNA by means of the immunoSEQ Assay, a bias-controlled multiplex PCR. As for the original processing: The number of nucleated cells in each sample was estimated by amplification of reference gene primers within the assay. To quantify the absolute abundance of each unique TCRbeta CDR3 rearrangement, sequence reads were collapsed and filtered. For each sample, productive Simpson clonality was calculated as the square root of Simpson's diversity index over productive rearrangements. TCRdb took over this immuneACCESS table, retaining in-frame rearrangements with V and J assigned. Such tables are incomplete; in checked studies, under half of the missing clones stem from an unresolved V gene, and the remainder is unexplained. D and trimming come from the DNA, and the V and J calls and clone size come from that table. The sample table shows approximately 220,000 clones, and roughly four fifths are seen once. The ten largest clonotypes hold around 2.5% of the sample.

CDR1 MNHEY and CDR2 SVGAGI are derived from the germline V gene. V is pared back by 2 bases and J by 3 bases, with 6 bases lying between the germline termini. The CDR3 spans 13 residues, from the cysteine through the phenylalanine. Just the 39-base CDR3 DNA is kept, in frame starting at base 1. Details on this clone: Which antigen it targets is not known. No quality values exist for individual bases; no much larger clone is one base distant. The same CDR3 arises from other DNA sequences in this sample as well.

Each collaborating institution followed its own protocols to collect whole blood in K2EDTA tubes. For TCRbeta analysis, collaborators shipped samples as frozen whole blood, isolated PBMCs, or DNA extracted from either of those sample types. The sequenced sample consisted of peripheral blood. The chain links TRBV6-5 with TRBJ2-3, with the identity of the D gene unclear. The TCR comes from a woman between 40 and 55 years old with active or convalescent COVID-19. Here is the DNA: TGTGCCAGCAGTTACCCGGGTACAGATACGCAGTATTTT. Its product reads: CASSYPGTDTQYF.